A selection of T cell receptor beta chains follows, all from one sample in a study of blood T cells in healthy people across ages. TCRdb reprocessed the 5' RACE reads via MiXCR and lists one record per CDR3 protein. The sample has more than 1.4 million distinct CDR3 sequences, 42% seen once. Sequenced material: blood. These receptors were collected from a woman between 18 and 29 years old in good health. The CDR3 runs from the conserved cysteine through the conserved F or W. The D gene is left open where the match is weak. A row's size may be missing; if present it is once, few, many or a size class.

NA	TRBV5-1	NA	TRBJ1-4	15	TGCGCCAGCAGCCCGGAACAGGGAGGAGGCGAAAAACTGTTTTTT	CASSPEQGGGEKLFF
NA	TRBV20-1	TRBD2	TRBJ2-1	16	TGCAGTGCTAGAGTTGGGACTACCCTCTCCTACAATGAGCAGTTCTTC	CSARVGTTLSYNEQFF
NA	TRBV20-1	NA	TRBJ1-2	13	TGCAGTGCTCCCAACCCCTCTAACTATGGCTACACCTTC	CSAPNPSNYGYTF
once	TRBV9	TRBD1	TRBJ2-7	14	TGTGCCAGCAGCGTAGCCCCAGGGGGCCACGAGCAGTACTTC	CASSVAPGGHEQYF
NA	TRBV10-3	NA	TRBJ1-1	15	TGTGCCATCAGTGAAGGGATCCTCCCTGGCACTGAAGCTTTCTTT	CAISEGILPGTEAFF
NA	TRBV7-8	TRBD2	TRBJ2-2	16	TGTGCCAGCAGCTTTCGGGGGGAGGTGAACACCGGGGAGCTGTTTTTT	CASSFRGEVNTGELFF
NA	TRBV7-9	NA	TRBJ1-1	13	TGTGCCAGCAGCTTTTTTATGAACACTGAAGCTTTCTTT	CASSFFMNTEAFF
NA	TRBV3-1	TRBD2	TRBJ2-1	13	TGTGCCAGCGATGCCGGGACTACCCATGAGCAGTTCTTC	CASDAGTTHEQFF
NA	TRBV20-1	NA	TRBJ1-5	13	TGCAGTGCTCGGAGGGGGAGCGGTCAGCCCCAGCATTTT	CSARRGSGQPQHF
NA	TRBV20-1	TRBD1	TRBJ2-7	16	TGCAGTGCTAGGGCTAGGGACAGCCCGAAAAACTACGAGCAGTACTTC	CSARARDSPKNYEQYF
NA	TRBV9	TRBD1	TRBJ2-7	15	TGTGCCAGCAGCGTACAGGGGGCGTCCTACAATGAGCAGTACTTC	CASSVQGASYNEQYF
NA	TRBV2	NA	TRBJ2-7	15	TGTGCCAGCAGTGAAGGATGGCGGGGAGAAGAGATCCAGTACTTC	CASSEGWRGEEIQYF
NA	TRBV6-1	TRBD2	TRBJ2-5	15	TGTGCCAGCAAGCAGCTAGCGGGAGCCCAAGAGACCCAGTACTTC	CASKQLAGAQETQYF
NA	TRBV20-1	TRBD2	TRBJ2-3	14	TGCAGTGCTAGTCCGGGAGGCCCCACAGATACGCAGTATTTT	CSASPGGPTDTQYF
NA	TRBV13	TRBD2	TRBJ2-1	15	TGTGCCAGCAGCTTAGAAACTAGCGGGAGGTATGAGCAGTTCTTC	CASSLETSGRYEQFF